The 9 T cell receptor beta chains below come from one sample, sequenced in a study of blood T cells in healthy people across ages. Next came a second PCR, run for about 6 to 12 cycles, which used a sample-barcoded 5' primer along with a J-beta primer mix. TCRdb recomputed calls from the 5' RACE reads with MiXCR, one row per CDR3 protein. The sample includes hundreds of thousands of distinct CDR3 sequences, roughly 53% of them seen just once. The sequencing input was blood. The receptors originated from a man aged 55 to 69 in good health.

The rearrangement links TRBV11-2 to TRBJ2-5; D unclear. The ends were cut back, 1 base at V and 5 bases at J, with 17 bases in the middle. The CDR3 runs to 16 residues. Germline V gives CDR1 SGHAT, CDR2 FQNNGV. This CDR3 is CASSLGVLVQLETQYF. CDR3 nucleotide sequence: TGTGCCAGCAGCTTAGGAGTTTTAGTACAGTTGGAGACCCAGTACTTC.

This chain uses TRBV10-2 with TRBJ2-5; D is unresolved. CDR3 size: 14 residues. Germline-derived CDR1 and CDR2 are WSHSY and SAAADI. Trimming took 3 bases from V and 3 from J, leaving 11 bases between them. The CDR3 is CASSDHRIEETQYF. In nucleotides, the CDR3 is TGCGCCAGCAGTGATCATAGGATTGAAGAGACCCAGTACTTC.

The rearrangement links TRBV28 to TRBJ2-7; 8 nucleotides match TRBD2. Germline V gene lookup returns CDR1 MDHEN and CDR2 SYDVKM. The V segment lost 7 bases and the J segment 1 base; nucleotides outside the gene matches: 6. This CDR3 is built from 14 residues. The DNA for the CDR3 is TGTGCCAGCACGGGAGGGCAGGGTTCCTACGAGCAGTACTTC. The encoded protein is CASTGGQGSYEQYF.

Remarks on this clonotype: This clone may be a read error of a much larger clone one base away. V is TRBV9 and J is TRBJ2-1, with TRBD2 matching over 8 bases. CDR3 size: 13 residues. Germline V CDR1 and CDR2: SGDLS, YYNGEE. Unmatched junction bases numbered 6, after V lost 4 bases and J lost 9 bases. The CDR3 DNA is TGTGCCAGCAGCTTCAGGACTAGCACTGAGCAGTTCTTC. The encoded protein is CASSFRTSTEQFF.

The V call is TRBV5-8, the J call TRBJ2-1, with 10 bases fitting TRBD1. After removal of 1 base from V and 13 bases from J, the junction contained 11 bases not matched to a gene. From germline, CDR1 is SGHTS and CDR2 YDEGEE. The CDR3 runs to 15 residues. CDR3: CASSLYRTGGETQFF. CDR3 nucleotide sequence: TGTGCCAGCAGCTTGTACCGGACAGGGGGAGAGACCCAGTTCTTC. Based on the CDR3 plus reference TRBV5-8 and TRBJ2-1, the full variable domain is EAGVTQSPTHLIKTRGQQATLRCSPISGHTSVYWYQQALGLGLQFLLWYDEGEERNRGNFPPRFSGRQFPNYSSELNVNALELEDSALYLCASSLYRTGGETQFFGPGTRLTVL.

J is TRBJ2-5 and V is TRBV2, with 9 bases lining up with TRBD1. Germline loops: CDR1 SNHLY, CDR2 FYNNEI. V lost 4 bases, J lost 11 bases, and 14 bases stayed unmatched. The CDR3 has 15 amino acids. CDR3 in DNA: TGTGCCAGCAGTGTGAGAAGGACAGGGGTGGGGGAGCAGTACTTC. This codes for CASSVRRTGVGEQYF.

For the CDR3, the DNA is TGTGCCAGCAGCCGTCGAGCAGGGGGCGGGGAGCTGTTTTTT. Amino acid sequence: CASSRRAGGGELFF. This chain uses TRBV11-1 with TRBJ2-2, with 7 bases identical to TRBD1. CDR1 SGHAT and CDR2 FQDESV come from the germline V gene (reference sequence). The J segment lost 7 bases and the V segment lost 5 bases, leaving 7 bases of the junction unmatched. This CDR3 is 14 amino acids long. Based on the CDR3 plus reference TRBV11-1 and TRBJ2-2, the full variable domain is EAEVAQSPRYKITEKSQAVAFWCDPISGHATLYWYRQILGQGPELLVQFQDESVVDDSQLPKDRFSAERLKGVDSTLKIQPAELGDSAMYLCASSRRAGGGELFFGEGSRLTVL.

The chain combines TRBV2 with TRBJ1-5, with 10 bases aligning to TRBD1. The CDR3 totals 15 residues. The V and J ends lost 8 bases and 5 bases, in that order; junction bases with no gene match: 9. In germline, CDR1 is SNHLY, CDR2 FYNNEI. DNA for the CDR3: TGTGCCAGCCGCTGGGCGGGACAGGGGTATCAGCCCCAGCATTTT. It encodes CASRWAGQGYQPQHF.

This clonotype was seen only a few times. This rearrangement joins TRBV3-1 to TRBJ2-5; D unresolved. This CDR3 is built from 14 residues. Trimming took 0 bases from V and 5 from J, leaving 10 bases between them. Germline V CDR1 and CDR2: LGHDT, YNNKEL (reference sequence). The CDR3 loop reads CASSQEGRYETQYF. The CDR3 coding sequence is TGTGCCAGCAGCCAAGAAGGTCGTTACGAGACCCAGTACTTC.